The clone carrying this T cell receptor (beta chain) has ten or more counts. Antigen: not known. Amplified TCR beta CDR3 regions came from RNA transcripts. HTBI primers drove first-round RT-PCR of the TCR CDR3. TCRdb re-analysed the multiplex PCR reads in MiXCR, keeping a single row per CDR3 protein. The sample records approximately 520,000 distinct CDR3 sequences, approximately 24% being singletons. The data were obtained in a study of T cells in Graves' hyperthyroidism and ophthalmopathy. Turning to the study itself: Sampling of peripheral blood happened at initial diagnosis, prior to any treatment. Overall study results and limits: Most expanded thyroid clonotypes above 0.001 recurred in blood.

Germline assignment: CDR1 LGHNA and CDR2 YNFKEQ. CDR3 length: 16 residues. The trim removed 4 bases at V and 0 bases at J, leaving 9 bases unmatched. This chain links TRBV4-2 with TRBJ2-7; 7 positions match TRBD2. Sequenced material: blood. This sequence was found in a woman in her twenties or thirties with Graves' ophthalmopathy. The CDR3 region is CASSRPAAGSSYEQYF. DNA of the CDR3: TGTGCCAGCAGCCGACCAGCAGCGGGGAGCTCCTACGAGCAGTACTTC.